This T cell receptor (beta chain) comes out of a study of vaccination and CD4 T cells after COVID-19. Study-level findings and limits: Convalescent patients' median share of reactive clones seen only post-vaccination was around 86%.

A remark on this clonotype: No antigen is known for it.

Treatment meaning: approximately 9-day PBMC culture with coronavirus spike peptide pools or control peptides (ViraFEST assay). After being plated at around 2 million per well, PBMCs were cultured with about 9.1 IU/ml IL-2 and approximately 9.2 ug/ml peptide pools. Germline V CDR1 and CDR2: KGHDR, SFDVKD. The CDR3 totals 14 residues. The V gene lost 3 bases and the J gene lost 4 bases, with 10 bases spanning the gap. Once obtained from cultured CD4+ T cells, the DNA was sequenced using the Oncomine TCR Beta short-read assay. TCRdb independently ran MiXCR on the PCR reads; one entry per CDR3 protein. The sample holds 8,000 to 8,500 distinct CDR3 sequences, 45% to 55% seen once.

The source material was CD4+ T cells from blood, cultured in vitro. This clonotype was obtained from a human donor who had recovered from COVID-19. The V call is TRBV24-1, the J call TRBJ2-3; D is tentatively TRBD1 or TRBD2 (6 bases each). The CDR3 protein is CATSDGGRADTQYF. The CDR3 DNA reads TGTGCCACCAGTGATGGGGGGCGGGCAGATACGCAGTATTTT.